The present entry profiles one T cell receptor (beta chain) with its context. This specimen comes from a study of shared clonotypes between healthy human individuals. The V gene's germline CDR1 is ENHRY and CDR2 SYGVKD. The CDR3 sequence is 13 residues long. Trimming stripped 4 bases from V and 5 bases from J, with 12 bases between. Method: immunoSEQ multiplex PCR; TCRdb's copy keeps in-frame clones and lacks some. The sample shows approximately 1.4 million clones, approximately 98% of them seen only once. Every contributor of samples was a Caucasian grown-up residing in Nashville, Tennessee. The material sequenced was naive CD4+ T cells sorted from blood. As to subset: CD45RA+ positively selected. This sequence originates from a man aged 25 to 40 in good health. The rearrangement links TRBV10-3 to TRBJ2-7; D is perhaps TRBD1 (5 bases). The CDR3, as DNA: TGTGCCATCAGTGGGCAGGGTGTCGACGAGCAGTACTTC. Its protein is CAISGQGVDEQYF.